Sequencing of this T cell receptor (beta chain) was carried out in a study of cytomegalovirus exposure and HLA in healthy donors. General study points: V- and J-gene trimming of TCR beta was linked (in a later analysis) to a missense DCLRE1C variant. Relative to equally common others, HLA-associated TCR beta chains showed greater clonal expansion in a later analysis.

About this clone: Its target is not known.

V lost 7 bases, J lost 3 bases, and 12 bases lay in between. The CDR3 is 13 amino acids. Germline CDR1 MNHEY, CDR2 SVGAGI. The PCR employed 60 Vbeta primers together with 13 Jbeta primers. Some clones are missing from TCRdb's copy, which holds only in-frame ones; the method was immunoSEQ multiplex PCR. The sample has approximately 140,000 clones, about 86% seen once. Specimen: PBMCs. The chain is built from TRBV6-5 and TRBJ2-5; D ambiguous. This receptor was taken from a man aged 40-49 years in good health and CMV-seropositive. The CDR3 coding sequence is TGTGCCAGCACCTCATGGGCGAAAGAGACCCAGTACTTC. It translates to CASTSWAKETQYF.